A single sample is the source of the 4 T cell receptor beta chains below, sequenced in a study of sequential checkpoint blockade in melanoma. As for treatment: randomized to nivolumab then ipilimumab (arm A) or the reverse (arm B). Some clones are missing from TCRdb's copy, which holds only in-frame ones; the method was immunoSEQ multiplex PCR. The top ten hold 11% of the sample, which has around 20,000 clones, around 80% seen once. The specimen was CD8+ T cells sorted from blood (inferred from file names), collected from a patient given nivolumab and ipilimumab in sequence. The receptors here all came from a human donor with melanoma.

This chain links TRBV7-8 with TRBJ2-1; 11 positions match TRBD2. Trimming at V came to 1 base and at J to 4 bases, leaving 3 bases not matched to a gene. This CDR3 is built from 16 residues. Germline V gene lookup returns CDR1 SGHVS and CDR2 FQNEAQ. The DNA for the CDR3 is TGTGCCAGCAGCTTAGAAGGACTAGCGGGTTACAATGAGCAGTTCTTC. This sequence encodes CASSLEGLAGYNEQFF. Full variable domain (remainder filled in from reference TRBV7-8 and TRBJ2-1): GAGVSQSPRYKVAKRGQDVALRCDPISGHVSLFWYQQALGQGPEFLTYFQNEAQLDKSGLPSDRFFAERPEGSVSTLKIQRTQQEDSAVYLCASSLEGLAGYNEQFFGPGTRLTVL.

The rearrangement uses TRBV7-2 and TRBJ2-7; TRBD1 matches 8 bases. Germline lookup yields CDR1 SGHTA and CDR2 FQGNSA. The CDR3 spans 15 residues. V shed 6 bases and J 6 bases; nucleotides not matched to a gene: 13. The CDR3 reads CASSNTGGKVSEQYF. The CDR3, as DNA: TGTGCCAGCAGTAATACAGGGGGAAAAGTCTCCGAGCAGTACTTC. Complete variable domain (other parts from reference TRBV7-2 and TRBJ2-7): GAGVSQSPSNKVTEKGKDVELRCDPISGHTALYWYRQSLGQGLEFLIYFQGNSAPDKSGLPSDRFSAERTGGSVSTLTIQRTQQEDSAVYLCASSNTGGKVSEQYFGPGTRLTVT.

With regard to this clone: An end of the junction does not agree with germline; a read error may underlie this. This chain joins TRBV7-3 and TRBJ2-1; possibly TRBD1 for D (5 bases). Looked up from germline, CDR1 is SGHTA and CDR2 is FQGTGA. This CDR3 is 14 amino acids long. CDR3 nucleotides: TGTGCCTGCAGTGACCCCGCAGGGAACAATGAGCAGTTCTTC. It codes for CACSDPAGNNEQFF.

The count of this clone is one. This CDR3 is CASSFGSANSYEQYF. DNA for the CDR3: TGTGCCAGCAGTTTCGGGAGCGCCAACTCCTACGAGCAGTACTTC. This chain connects TRBV28 to TRBJ2-7; D possibly corresponds to TRBD2 (6 bases). The CDR3 covers 15 residues. Trimming removed 3 bases at V and 0 bases at J, with 12 bases between. Germline V lookup: CDR1 MDHEN, CDR2 SYDVKM.